This is a list of T cell receptor beta chains from one sample in a study of cytomegalovirus exposure and HLA in healthy donors. TCRdb's table, derived via immunoSEQ multiplex PCR, lists solely in-frame clones and lacks some. The top ten clones hold 20% of a sample with 100,000 to 150,000 clones, around four fifths of them seen once. The sample comprised PBMCs. These receptors were obtained from a man aged 18-30 years in good health and CMV-seropositive. Both conserved end residues are part of each CDR3. Fields, in order: D gene, clone size, V gene, J gene, CDR3 DNA, CDR3 protein. The D gene is left open where the match is weak. The size field is filled for only some rows; it gives once, few, many or a size class.

D gene: .; clone size: .; V gene: TRBV30; J gene: TRBJ1-6; CDR3 DNA: TGTGCCTCCTCCGCCGGCGGCGGGAATTCACCCCTCCACTTT; CDR3 protein: CASSAGGGNSPLHF
D gene: .; clone size: .; V gene: TRBV19; J gene: TRBJ1-1; CDR3 DNA: TGTGCCAGTAACAGGGCCGGTAGTGAAGCTTTCTTT; CDR3 protein: CASNRAGSEAFF
D gene: .; clone size: once; V gene: TRBV7-9; J gene: TRBJ1-3; CDR3 DNA: TGTGCCAGCAGCCAGGGTTTATCTGGAAACACCATATATTTT; CDR3 protein: CASSQGLSGNTIYF
D gene: TRBD2; clone size: .; V gene: TRBV6-1; J gene: TRBJ2-7; CDR3 DNA: TGTGCCAGCAGTGAAGTAGCGGGGGCCCCTTCCTACGAGCAGTACTTC; CDR3 protein: CASSEVAGAPSYEQYF
D gene: TRBD1; clone size: once; V gene: TRBV6-5; J gene: TRBJ1-2; CDR3 DNA: TGTGCCAGCAGTCCCGGGACAGGGACGGGCTACACCTTC; CDR3 protein: CASSPGTGTGYTF
D gene: .; clone size: .; V gene: TRBV19; J gene: TRBJ1-1; CDR3 DNA: TGTGCCAGTAGTGGCCGTTGGACATCTTTTACTGAAGCTTTCTTT; CDR3 protein: CASSGRWTSFTEAFF
D gene: .; clone size: .; V gene: TRBV5-6; J gene: TRBJ1-1; CDR3 DNA: TGTGCCAGCAGCTTTATTCAGGGAAGGTCGAACACTGAAGCTTTCTTT; CDR3 protein: CASSFIQGRSNTEAFF
D gene: .; clone size: .; V gene: TRBV19; J gene: TRBJ2-7; CDR3 DNA: TGTGCCAGTACCCCGACGACAGGTCATTACGAGCAGTACTTC; CDR3 protein: CASTPTTGHYEQYF
D gene: .; clone size: .; V gene: TRBV4-1; J gene: TRBJ1-1; CDR3 DNA: TGCGCCAGCAGCCGCAGCGGAGCCCTCCCGAACACTGAAGCTTTCTTT; CDR3 protein: CASSRSGALPNTEAFF
D gene: .; clone size: once; V gene: TRBV2; J gene: TRBJ2-5; CDR3 DNA: TGTGCCAGCACAACAACGGGAGAGACCCAGTACTTC; CDR3 protein: CASTTTGETQYF
D gene: TRBD1; clone size: .; V gene: TRBV19; J gene: TRBJ2-7; CDR3 DNA: TGTGCCAGTAGTGCCGGGACAGGGGAGGGCTACGAGCAGTACTTC; CDR3 protein: CASSAGTGEGYEQYF
D gene: TRBD1; clone size: few; V gene: TRBV11-2; J gene: TRBJ1-4; CDR3 DNA: TGTGCCAGCAGCTTGACAGGGGGCAGGCTGTTTTTT; CDR3 protein: CASSLTGGRLFF
D gene: .; clone size: .; V gene: TRBV7-9; J gene: TRBJ1-3; CDR3 DNA: TGTGCCAGCAGCTTAGCCTACCGAGAGCCTGGAAACACCATATATTTT; CDR3 protein: CASSLAYREPGNTIYF
D gene: .; clone size: .; V gene: TRBV19; J gene: TRBJ2-6; CDR3 DNA: TGTGCCAGTAGAGGGAGGCAGACCCTTTCTGGGGCCAACGTCCTGACTTTC; CDR3 protein: CASRGRQTLSGANVLTF
D gene: .; clone size: .; V gene: TRBV5-8; J gene: TRBJ2-2; CDR3 DNA: TGTGCCAGCAGCCGGGGGAACACCGGGGAGCTGTTTTTT; CDR3 protein: CASSRGNTGELFF
D gene: .; clone size: .; V gene: TRBV12-5; J gene: TRBJ1-3; CDR3 DNA: TGTGCTAGTGGTGACAACCCGCTAGGAAACACCATATATTTT; CDR3 protein: CASGDNPLGNTIYF
D gene: TRBD2; clone size: once; V gene: TRBV10-3; J gene: TRBJ2-5; CDR3 DNA: TGTGCCAGCCGGACTAGCGGGGGGGTCGGGACCCAGTACTTC; CDR3 protein: CASRTSGGVGTQYF
D gene: TRBD1; clone size: .; V gene: TRBV7-8; J gene: TRBJ2-3; CDR3 DNA: TGTGCCAGCAGCTCGAACAGGGGTCGAGTAGATACGCAGTATTTT; CDR3 protein: CASSSNRGRVDTQYF
D gene: TRBD1; clone size: .; V gene: TRBV2; J gene: TRBJ2-2; CDR3 DNA: TGTGCCAGTAGGACAGGGGGGACCGGGGAGCTGTTTTTT; CDR3 protein: CASRTGGTGELFF
D gene: TRBD2; clone size: many; V gene: TRBV6-4; J gene: TRBJ2-3; CDR3 DNA: TGTGCCAGCAGTGAAGGACTAGCGGGGGGCACAGATACGCAGTATTTT; CDR3 protein: CASSEGLAGGTDTQYF
D gene: .; clone size: few; V gene: TRBV7-9; J gene: TRBJ1-4; CDR3 DNA: TGTGCCAGCAGCTTACCTAACGGGGGGGCGGCTGGTGAAAAACTGTTTTTT; CDR3 protein: CASSLPNGGAAGEKLFF
D gene: .; clone size: .; V gene: TRBV4-2; J gene: TRBJ2-3; CDR3 DNA: TGTGCCAGCAGCCAGGTGTTTACGGGGGACCTAAGAGATACGCAGTATTTT; CDR3 protein: CASSQVFTGDLRDTQYF
D gene: .; clone size: .; V gene: TRBV7-9; J gene: TRBJ2-2; CDR3 DNA: TGTGCCAGCAGCCCCCTGAGCACCGGGGAGCTGTTTTTT; CDR3 protein: CASSPLSTGELFF
D gene: .; clone size: .; V gene: TRBV18; J gene: TRBJ2-7; CDR3 DNA: TGTGCCAGCTCGGGAGGACTCTCGGGGGAGCAGTACTTC; CDR3 protein: CASSGGLSGEQYF
D gene: TRBD2; clone size: .; V gene: TRBV2; J gene: TRBJ2-4; CDR3 DNA: TGTGCCAGCAGCAAGACTAGCGGGGGGGCCGATTCCAAAAACATTCAGTACTTC; CDR3 protein: CASSKTSGGADSKNIQYF
D gene: .; clone size: once; V gene: TRBV21-1; J gene: TRBJ1-1; CDR3 DNA: TGTGCCAGCAGCAAAGCGGGAGGGAGGGCTTTCTTT; CDR3 protein: CASSKAGGRAFF
D gene: TRBD2; clone size: .; V gene: TRBV2; J gene: TRBJ2-3; CDR3 DNA: TGTGCCTGGACTAGCGGGTACACAGATACGCAGTATTTT; CDR3 protein: CAWTSGYTDTQYF
D gene: .; clone size: .; V gene: TRBV28; J gene: TRBJ2-3; CDR3 DNA: TGTGCCAGCAGTCTACCCCCGGTGGGACTCCGCACAGATACGCAGTATTTT; CDR3 protein: CASSLPPVGLRTDTQYF
D gene: TRBD2; clone size: .; V gene: TRBV7-8; J gene: TRBJ2-7; CDR3 DNA: TGTGCCAGCAGCATTCTAGCGGGGGACGTCGAGCAGTACTTC; CDR3 protein: CASSILAGDVEQYF
D gene: TRBD1; clone size: .; V gene: TRBV18; J gene: TRBJ2-7; CDR3 DNA: TGTGCCAGCTCACCACCGATGCGCGGACAGGGTTCGAACGAGCAGTACTTC; CDR3 protein: CASSPPMRGQGSNEQYF
D gene: .; clone size: .; V gene: TRBV7-9; J gene: TRBJ2-7; CDR3 DNA: TGTGCCAGCAGCTTATTTAAGACTTTGAGCTCCTACGGGCAGTACTTC; CDR3 protein: CASSLFKTLSSYGQYF
D gene: TRBD1; clone size: .; V gene: TRBV27; J gene: TRBJ2-3; CDR3 DNA: TGTGCCAGCAGTTCCCAGGGGGCGTTCGTAGATACGCAGTATTTT; CDR3 protein: CASSSQGAFVDTQYF
D gene: TRBD1; clone size: once; V gene: TRBV4-2; J gene: TRBJ2-2; CDR3 DNA: TGTGCCAGCAGCCAAGCGGGACAGGGGGCCACGAACACCGGGGAGCTGTTTTTT; CDR3 protein: CASSQAGQGATNTGELFF
D gene: TRBD1; clone size: .; V gene: TRBV30; J gene: TRBJ2-7; CDR3 DNA: TGTGCCTCCGGGACAGGGTGGGTCGAGCAGTACTTC; CDR3 protein: CASGTGWVEQYF
D gene: .; clone size: .; V gene: TRBV25-1; J gene: TRBJ2-2; CDR3 DNA: TGTGCCAGCAGTGCCTCAGGGTCGAGGTATACCGGGGAGCTGTTTTTT; CDR3 protein: CASSASGSRYTGELFF
D gene: TRBD1; clone size: .; V gene: TRBV2; J gene: TRBJ1-5; CDR3 DNA: TGTGCCAGCAGGGCGGACAGGGGGTTTTATCAGCCCCAGCATTTT; CDR3 protein: CASRADRGFYQPQHF
D gene: TRBD1; clone size: .; V gene: TRBV4-1; J gene: TRBJ2-7; CDR3 DNA: TGCGCCAGCAGCCAGGGGCCGACAGGGTTATACGAGCAGTACTTC; CDR3 protein: CASSQGPTGLYEQYF
D gene: .; clone size: .; V gene: TRBV9; J gene: TRBJ1-4; CDR3 DNA: TGTGCCAGCAGCGTCGAGTTGCTAGATGCAACTAATGAAAAACTGTTTTTT; CDR3 protein: CASSVELLDATNEKLFF
D gene: .; clone size: .; V gene: TRBV5-1; J gene: TRBJ2-5; CDR3 DNA: TGCGCCAGCAGCCCAGACTCACCGTTATCACAGACCCAGTACTTC; CDR3 protein: CASSPDSPLSQTQYF
D gene: TRBD1; clone size: .; V gene: TRBV18; J gene: TRBJ1-2; CDR3 DNA: TGTGCCAGCTCACCCCTCAAGGGGGCTCAACATGGCTACACCTTC; CDR3 protein: CASSPLKGAQHGYTF
D gene: .; clone size: once; V gene: TRBV4-1; J gene: TRBJ2-7; CDR3 DNA: TGCGCCAGCAGCCAAGAGGGCCAGGGGGGCAGGCAGTACTTC; CDR3 protein: CASSQEGQGGRQYF
D gene: TRBD2; clone size: few; V gene: TRBV4-1; J gene: TRBJ2-1; CDR3 DNA: TGCGCCAGCAGCCAAGTTGTGCCCCACAGCGGGGGAAACAATGAGCAGTTCTTC; CDR3 protein: CASSQVVPHSGGNNEQFF
D gene: .; clone size: .; V gene: TRBV2; J gene: TRBJ1-1; CDR3 DNA: TGTGCCAGCAAAGGGGTGCAGTTAAACACTGAAGCTTTCTTT; CDR3 protein: CASKGVQLNTEAFF
D gene: .; clone size: .; V gene: TRBV19; J gene: TRBJ1-1; CDR3 DNA: TGTGCCAGTAGTATATATGGCTCTGAAGCTTTCTTT; CDR3 protein: CASSIYGSEAFF
D gene: TRBD2; clone size: .; V gene: TRBV5-1; J gene: TRBJ2-3; CDR3 DNA: TGCGCCAGCAGCAGGTCTACTAGCGGGGATAACACAGATACGCAGTATTTT; CDR3 protein: CASSRSTSGDNTDTQYF
D gene: .; clone size: .; V gene: TRBV11-2; J gene: TRBJ1-5; CDR3 DNA: TGTGCCAGCAGCTTAGCAGCAGGGCAAAATCAGCCCCAGCATTTT; CDR3 protein: CASSLAAGQNQPQHF
D gene: .; clone size: .; V gene: TRBV4-1; J gene: TRBJ1-1; CDR3 DNA: TGCGCCAGCAGCCACCTCGGACAGAAGAACACTGAAGCTTTCTTT; CDR3 protein: CASSHLGQKNTEAFF
D gene: TRBD2; clone size: .; V gene: TRBV6-6; J gene: TRBJ2-1; CDR3 DNA: TGTGCCAGCAGTATGGGGGAGGGGCTCTACAATGAGCAGTTCTTC; CDR3 protein: CASSMGEGLYNEQFF
D gene: TRBD1; clone size: .; V gene: TRBV2; J gene: TRBJ1-1; CDR3 DNA: TGTGCCAGCAGTGTTGGACAGGGGAGCCCTGAAGCTTTCTTT; CDR3 protein: CASSVGQGSPEAFF
D gene: .; clone size: .; V gene: TRBV13; J gene: TRBJ2-2; CDR3 DNA: TGTGCCAGCAGCTCGATCGCGGCCGGGGAGCTGTTTTTT; CDR3 protein: CASSSIAAGELFF
D gene: .; clone size: .; V gene: TRBV19; J gene: TRBJ1-1; CDR3 DNA: TGTGCCAGTAGTATCGGGCAGGGGATTACTGAAGCTTTCTTT; CDR3 protein: CASSIGQGITEAFF
D gene: TRBD2; clone size: .; V gene: TRBV13; J gene: TRBJ2-3; CDR3 DNA: TGTGCCAGCAGCTTGCAGCGGGGGTGGGATACGCAGTATTTT; CDR3 protein: CASSLQRGWDTQYF
D gene: TRBD1; clone size: .; V gene: TRBV7-8; J gene: TRBJ2-1; CDR3 DNA: TGTGCCAGCAGCTTAGGTAGCAGGGGGATTATGGGCGAGCAGTTCTTC; CDR3 protein: CASSLGSRGIMGEQFF
D gene: TRBD2; clone size: .; V gene: TRBV5-8; J gene: TRBJ2-2; CDR3 DNA: TGTGCCAGCGAGGCCCCTTCGGCGGGGGGGACCGGGGAGCTGTTTTTT; CDR3 protein: CASEAPSAGGTGELFF
D gene: .; clone size: once; V gene: TRBV27; J gene: TRBJ2-7; CDR3 DNA: TGTGCCAGCAGGAGACCGGACAGCTCCTACGAGCAGTACTTC; CDR3 protein: CASRRPDSSYEQYF